The rows below give T cell receptor beta chains drawn from one sample of a study of blood T cells in healthy people across ages. TCRdb ran MiXCR on the 5' RACE reads and lists one entry per CDR3 protein. The sample has fewer than 750,000 distinct CDR3 sequences, more than 45% seen once; the top ten hold around 25%. Material: blood. The receptors stem from a man at least 80 years old in good health. CDR3s include the opening cysteine and the closing phenylalanine or tryptophan. The order of the fields is J gene, D gene, V gene, clone size, CDR3 DNA, CDR3 protein. The D gene is left open where the match is weak. Size values are once, few and many counts, or a class for expanded clones, and some rows have none.

TRBJ2-1	.	TRBV29-1	.	TGCAGCGTTGAAGATCTAGGGGCCTACAATGAGCAGTTCTTC	CSVEDLGAYNEQFF
TRBJ1-2	TRBD1	TRBV4-2	.	TGTGCCGGCAGCCAAGCGACGGGACAGAACTATGGCTACACCTTC	CAGSQATGQNYGYTF
TRBJ2-1	TRBD2	TRBV20-1	.	TGCAGTGCTAGCTGGAGGGAGGGTACTGCGAATGAGCAGTTCTTC	CSASWREGTANEQFF
TRBJ2-1	.	TRBV7-9	.	TGTGCCAGCAGCCCCCAAACAGCCAATGAGCAGTTCTTC	CASSPQTANEQFF
TRBJ1-1	TRBD1	TRBV20-1	.	TGCAGTGCTCCCCGACAGGGATCGGGACAGAGGGGCACTGAAGCTTTCTTT	CSAPRQGSGQRGTEAFF
TRBJ2-3	.	TRBV11-2	.	TGTGCCAGCAGCCAAGCCGGAACCCCAGATACGCAGTATTTT	CASSQAGTPDTQYF
TRBJ1-4	TRBD1	TRBV29-1	.	TGCAGCGTTGAAGAAGTGGGGGGTCCGGCAGGGGGGACGGAAAAACTGTTTTTT	CSVEEVGGPAGGTEKLFF
TRBJ1-4	.	TRBV10-3	.	TGTGCCATCAGTGATGCAGGGGCTGAAAAACTGTTTTTT	CAISDAGAEKLFF
TRBJ1-2	TRBD1	TRBV7-9	.	TGTGCCAGCAGCTTAAACACAGGGGGCGCCTATGGCTACACCTTC	CASSLNTGGAYGYTF
TRBJ2-3	.	TRBV18	.	TGTGCCAGCTCACCTCGGGACCGCATAACATCGGATACGCAGTATTTT	CASSPRDRITSDTQYF
TRBJ2-3	TRBD2	TRBV5-1	.	TGCGCCAGCAGCTTCTCTAGCGGGAGTCGTGCAGATACGCAGTATTTT	CASSFSSGSRADTQYF
TRBJ2-5	.	TRBV9	.	TGTGCCAGCAGCGTAGGGTCGAGGAAATTGCGGCGACAGGTTCAAGAGACCCAGTACTTC	CASSVGSRKLRRQVQETQYF
TRBJ1-6	.	TRBV20-1	once	TGCAGTGCTACCCAGGGTGCTAATAATTCACCCCTCCACTTT	CSATQGANNSPLHF
TRBJ1-5	.	TRBV20-1	.	TGCAGTGCCCAGTCGGGGGGATATAGCAATCAGCCCCAGCATTTT	CSAQSGGYSNQPQHF
TRBJ2-2	TRBD2	TRBV20-1	.	TGCAGTGCTAGATCCTTAGCGGGAGGGAGTACCGGGGAGCTGTTTTTT	CSARSLAGGSTGELFF
TRBJ2-5	TRBD1	TRBV5-1	.	TGCGCCAGCAGAGGTGAGGGGGCAAACGAGACCCAGTACTTC	CASRGEGANETQYF
TRBJ1-5	.	TRBV4-3	.	TGCGCCAGCAGCCAAGCATGGCAGAATCAGCCCCAGCATTTT	CASSQAWQNQPQHF